One sample yielded the 28 T cell receptor beta chains listed below, sequenced in a study of T-cell memory formation after mild COVID-19. MiXCR, applied by TCRdb to the 5' RACE reads, yields one record per CDR3 protein. Of 200,000 to 250,000 distinct CDR3 sequences listed, 15% were seen once; the top ten hold around 2%. Source material: PBMCs or a T cell subset sorted from them (not recorded which). The origin of the receptors is an adult woman who had mild COVID-19 (a few samples of this study predate the infection). Cell type and time point are not known.

This clonotype has a handful of counts. The chain links TRBV12-3 or TRBV12-4 to TRBJ1-2; D gene uncertain. The CDR3 is 14 amino acids. With 3 bases removed from V and 0 bases from J, the gap between germline ends came to 8 bases. This chain's CDR3 is CASSFLGANYGYTF. The CDR3 coding sequence is TGTGCCAGCAGTTTTCTAGGAGCTAACTATGGCTACACCTTC.

The chain employs TRBV6-5 and TRBJ2-7; no definite D call. The CDR3 is 14 residues long. The germline CDR1 and CDR2 sequences are MNHEY and SVGAGI. With 2 bases removed from V and 7 bases from J, the gap between germline ends came to 15 bases. The CDR3 DNA is TGTGCCAGCAGTTACGACACACTGGCGAGGGAGCAGTACTTC. This gives the protein CASSYDTLAREQYF.

This clonotype has more than one count but fewer than ten. The J gene is TRBJ2-1, the V gene TRBV20-1; 12 bases agree with TRBD2. CDR1 DFQATT and CDR2 SNEGSKA come from the germline V gene (reference sequence). The CDR3 runs 15 residues. V shed 6 bases and J 4 bases; nucleotides not matched to a gene: 7. CDR3 DNA: TGCAGTGCGGCTAGCGGGAGGGTCCGGTACAATGAGCAGTTCTTC. Translating it yields CSAASGRVRYNEQFF.

This clonotype was seen a few times. The chain has TRBV5-6 and TRBJ2-5; TRBD2 matches at 9 bases. Losses at the gene ends were 2 bases for V and 2 bases for J; bases not matched to a gene: 1. Germline V gives CDR1 SGHDT, CDR2 YYEEEE. The length of the CDR3 is 14 residues. CDR3 in amino acids: CASSFLAGQETQYF. The CDR3 DNA is TGTGCCAGCAGCTTCCTAGCGGGACAAGAGACCCAGTACTTC.

This clonotype was seen only a few times. The chain has TRBV12-3 or TRBV12-4 and TRBJ1-6, with D possibly being TRBD1 (6 bases). The CDR3 is 14 amino acids. Trimming cost V 3 bases and J 7 bases, with 10 bases left between them. The CDR3 sequence is CASSFRGANSPLHF. In DNA, the CDR3 is TGTGCCAGCAGTTTCCGGGGGGCAAATTCACCCCTCCACTTT.

This clonotype occurred a few times. J is TRBJ1-2 and V is TRBV4-2; possibly TRBD1 for D (6 bases). V was pared by 4 bases and J by 1 base, with 13 bases between. Germline assignment: CDR1 LGHNA and CDR2 YNFKEQ. The CDR3 runs 15 residues. The CDR3 loop is CASSPFDRSNYGYTF. The CDR3 region has the DNA TGTGCCAGCAGCCCCTTCGACAGGAGTAACTATGGCTACACCTTC.

The genes are TRBV10-3 and TRBJ2-2; no reliable D call. There are 12 residues in the CDR3. Between the trimmed V and J ends, which lost 4 bases and 6 bases, there was a span of 6 bases. Germline CDR1 reads ENHRY; CDR2 reads SYGVKD. The CDR3 protein is CAISASAGELFF. CDR3 bases: TGTGCCATCAGTGCTTCTGCCGGGGAGCTGTTTTTT.

This clonotype was detected many times. The chain combines TRBV4-1 with TRBJ2-3; D could derive from TRBD1 or TRBD2 (6 bases each). The CDR3 runs to 17 residues. Germline lookup yields CDR1 MGHRA and CDR2 YSYEKL. Trimming stripped 0 bases from V and 4 bases from J, with 17 bases between. The CDR3: CASSQDRAGGPADTQYF. CDR3 bases: TGCGCCAGCAGCCAAGACCGGGCCGGGGGCCCAGCAGATACGCAGTATTTT.

CDR3 loop: CASSQDGGGLRSYEQYF. CDR3 DNA: TGTGCCAGCAGCCAAGATGGGGGCGGTCTCCGCTCCTACGAGCAGTACTTC. This chain connects TRBV4-2 to TRBJ2-7; a weak D match, TRBD1 (6 bases). The CDR3 spans 17 residues. CDR1 and CDR2 from the germline V gene are LGHNA and YNFKEQ. Trimming removed 0 bases from V and 0 bases from J, with 15 bases in between.

This clonotype was seen at least ten times. This chain joins TRBV18 and TRBJ2-6; D unclear. This CDR3 is 14 amino acids long. Trimming removed 2 bases at V and 0 bases at J, with 2 bases between. CDR1 and CDR2 from the germline V gene are KGHSH and LQKENI. CDR3: CASSPSSGANVLTF. The CDR3 region has the DNA TGTGCCAGCTCACCAAGCTCTGGGGCCAACGTCCTGACTTTC. Full variable domain (remainder filled in from reference TRBV18 and TRBJ2-6): NAGVMQNPRHLVRRRGQEARLRCSPMKGHSHVYWYRQLPEEGLKFMVYLQKENIIDESGMPKERFSAEFPKEGPSILRIQQVVRGDSAAYFCASSPSSGANVLTFGAGSRLTVL.

This clonotype appeared many times. This sequence joins TRBV24-1 and TRBJ1-5, with 11 bases lining up with TRBD1. CDR3 size: 16 residues. V shed 4 bases and J 5 bases; nucleotides not matched to a gene: 6. Germline lookup yields CDR1 KGHDR and CDR2 SFDVKD. The CDR3 DNA follows: TGTGCCACCAGTGACCGCGGGACAGGGGGGGATCAGCCCCAGCATTTT. Its protein is CATSDRGTGGDQPQHF.

This clonotype was recorded a few times. This rearrangement joins TRBV20-1 to TRBJ2-1; the match to TRBD2 covers 9 bases. The germline gives CDR1 DFQATT, CDR2 SNEGSKA (reference sequence). J gave up 3 bases and V 1 base, and 7 bases lay outside the gene matches. This CDR3 comprises 16 residues. CDR3 bases: TGCAGTGCTAGAGCTCGGAAGCGGGGGGACTACAATGAGCAGTTCTTC. This encodes CSARARKRGDYNEQFF.

J is TRBJ1-1 and V is TRBV7-8, with D perhaps matching TRBD1 (6 bases). This CDR3 spans 11 amino acids. CDR1 is SGHVS and CDR2 is FQNEAQ in the germline V gene. V lost 0 bases, J lost 10 bases, and 6 bases lay in between. This chain's CDR3 is CASSLAGGAFF. CDR3 in DNA: TGTGCCAGCAGCTTAGCAGGGGGAGCTTTCTTT. Variable domain in full (rest from reference TRBV7-8 and TRBJ1-1): GAGVSQSPRYKVAKRGQDVALRCDPISGHVSLFWYQQALGQGPEFLTYFQNEAQLDKSGLPSDRFFAERPEGSVSTLKIQRTQQEDSAVYLCASSLAGGAFFGQGTRLTVV.

The CDR3 coding sequence is TGTGCCAGCAGCTTAGATGCAGGGGGCATTGAAAAACTGTTTTTT. This gives the protein CASSLDAGGIEKLFF. The rearrangement uses TRBV7-9 and TRBJ1-4; 8 bases align to TRBD1. Trimming took 1 base from V and 7 from J; bases not matched to a gene: 5. This CDR3 spans 15 amino acids. The germline gives CDR1 SEHNR, CDR2 FQNEAQ (reference sequence).

The rearrangement links TRBV6-2 or TRBV6-3 to TRBJ1-1, with 9 bases fitting TRBD1. This CDR3 comprises 18 residues. The J segment lost 1 base and the V segment lost 0 bases, leaving 9 bases of the junction unmatched. Germline CDR1 MNHEY, CDR2 SVGEGT. Here the CDR3 DNA reads TGTGCCAGCAGTTACTCGGTCGAACCGGGACAGGGGAACACTGAAGCTTTCTTT. The encoded protein is CASSYSVEPGQGNTEAFF.

The V and J genes are TRBV7-2 and TRBJ1-3; 7 nucleotides match TRBD1. J was trimmed by 4 bases and V by 5 bases; bases with no gene match: 8. The CDR3 sequence is 15 residues long. Germline lookup yields CDR1 SGHTA and CDR2 FQGNSA. The CDR3 reads CASSPDRVSGNTIYF. The CDR3 nucleotides are TGTGCCAGCAGCCCCGACAGGGTTTCGGGAAACACCATATATTTT. Supplemented by reference TRBV7-2 and TRBJ1-3, the full variable domain reads GAGVSQSPSNKVTEKGKDVELRCDPISGHTALYWYRQSLGQGLEFLIYFQGNSAPDKSGLPSDRFSAERTGGSVSTLTIQRTQQEDSAVYLCASSPDRVSGNTIYFGEGSWLTVV.

The genes are TRBV12-3 or TRBV12-4 and TRBJ2-1, with 13 nucleotides matching TRBD2. The CDR3 has 14 residues. With V trimmed by 8 bases and J by 7 bases, 5 bases remained unmatched. CDR3 protein: CASVLTSGGNEQFF. For the CDR3, the DNA is TGTGCCAGCGTCCTGACTAGCGGGGGGAATGAGCAGTTCTTC.

Only a few counts were recorded for this clonotype. This chain joins TRBV5-1 and TRBJ2-1; D could derive from TRBD1 or TRBD2 (5 bases each). This CDR3 region has 15 residues. Looked up from germline, CDR1 is SGHRS and CDR2 is YFSETQ. With 4 bases removed from V and 7 bases from J, the gap between germline ends came to 18 bases. The CDR3 spells CASSVSGPQLNEQFF. The CDR3 DNA sequence: TGCGCCAGCAGCGTATCGGGACCCCAATTGAATGAGCAGTTCTTC.

This clonotype occurred a few times. The J gene is TRBJ2-5, the V gene TRBV24-1, with 10 nucleotides matching TRBD2. The CDR3 length is 16 residues. V dropped 3 bases and J dropped 5; count of bases not matched to a gene: 8. Germline CDR1 and CDR2: KGHDR and SFDVKD. The CDR3 sequence is CATSDPSLAGVETQYF. For the CDR3, the DNA is TGTGCCACCAGTGATCCGTCCCTAGCGGGGGTCGAGACCCAGTACTTC.

This clonotype was seen ten or more times. The CDR3 DNA reads as TGTGCCAGCAGTTTCGCCCCCGGGACGGGCACTGAAGCTTTCTTT. Its protein is CASSFAPGTGTEAFF. The rearrangement joins TRBV7-3 to TRBJ1-1; weak D call: TRBD1 (5 bases). V shed 6 bases and J shed 4 bases, with 18 bases lying between them. The V gene's germline CDR1 is SGHTA and CDR2 FQGTGA. This CDR3 spans 15 amino acids.

This clonotype has just one count. The conserved closing phenylalanine or tryptophan is absent in this CDR3, likely reflecting a read error. CDR3 sequence (DNA): TGTGCCACCAGCAGAGCGAAGCATAGCTACGAGCAGTACTTA. This sequence encodes CATSRAKHSYEQYL. This chain links TRBV15 with TRBJ2-7, with no clear D. V gave up 1 base and J gave up 3 bases, with 10 bases separating them. This CDR3 is built from 14 residues. The V gene's germline CDR1 is LNHNV and CDR2 YYDKDF (reference sequence).

V and J are TRBV5-1 and TRBJ1-4, with a tentative D call TRBD1 (6 bases). V was clipped by 0 bases and J by 3 bases, with 18 bases between them. The CDR3 sequence is 18 residues long. Per germline, CDR1 SGHRS and CDR2 YFSETQ. In DNA form, the CDR3 reads TGCGCCAGCAGCTTGGCGGGGGGCTTTGGCTTTGCTAATGAAAAACTGTTTTTT. Amino acid sequence: CASSLAGGFGFANEKLFF.

The chain carries TRBV4-3 and TRBJ2-6; D is unresolved. V gave up 4 bases and J gave up 2 bases, with 15 bases separating them. Germline CDR1 is LGHNA and CDR2 is YSLEER. This CDR3 is built from 17 residues. CDR3 sequence: CASSPAVQATGANVLTF. The CDR3 nucleotides are TGCGCCAGCAGCCCGGCGGTCCAAGCGACTGGGGCCAACGTCCTGACTTTC.

This clonotype was seen only a few times. The rearrangement joins TRBV14 to TRBJ1-1, with a possible D match to TRBD1 (6 bases). The germline gives CDR1 SGHDN, CDR2 FVKESK. The CDR3 runs 18 residues. V gave up 1 base and J gave up 1 base, with 19 bases separating them. CDR3 sequence (DNA): TGTGCCAGCAGCCAAGGGGGGGCGAGGGGCTATACGAACACTGAAGCTTTCTTT. It yields the protein CASSQGGARGYTNTEAFF.

This clonotype has a handful of counts. The gene calls are TRBV20-1 and TRBJ2-7, with 8 bases aligning to TRBD1. This CDR3 is 12 amino acids long. The junction had 3 bases not matched to a gene; V was cut back by 5 bases and J by 3 bases. Germline V CDR1 and CDR2: DFQATT, SNEGSKA (reference sequence). Here the CDR3 reads CSALGQDYEQYF. In DNA form, the CDR3 reads TGCAGTGCTTTGGGACAGGACTACGAGCAGTACTTC.

This clonotype was seen only a few times. V is TRBV7-2 and J is TRBJ1-2; 9 bases line up with TRBD1. The CDR3 is 16 amino acids. Trimming removed 5 bases from V and 6 bases from J; junction bases left unmatched: 13. Germline assignment: CDR1 SGHTA and CDR2 FQGNSA. Here the CDR3 reads CASSPRRGRTGDGYTF. The CDR3 nucleotides are TGTGCCAGCAGCCCCCGCCGTGGCCGGACAGGGGATGGCTACACCTTC.

This clonotype appeared many times. The chain is built from TRBV5-1 and TRBJ2-1, with 10 nucleotides matching TRBD1. The V segment lost 3 bases and the J segment 10 bases; nucleotides outside the gene matches: 7. Germline CDR1 is SGHRS and CDR2 is YFSETQ. There are 14 residues in the CDR3. The CDR3 nucleotides are TGCGCCAGCAGCTGGGGACAGGGGATGGCAGAGCAGTTCTTC. Protein sequence: CASSWGQGMAEQFF.

This clonotype was picked up a small number of times. The V call is TRBV7-3, the J call TRBJ2-3, with D uncertain. Germline CDR1 reads SGHTA; CDR2 reads FQGTGA. The germline V and J ends were trimmed by 5 bases and 2 bases, with 8 bases remaining between them. The CDR3 covers 13 residues. CDR3 sequence (DNA): TGTGCCAGCAGCCCGACCCTCACAGATACGCAGTATTTT. It yields the protein CASSPTLTDTQYF.